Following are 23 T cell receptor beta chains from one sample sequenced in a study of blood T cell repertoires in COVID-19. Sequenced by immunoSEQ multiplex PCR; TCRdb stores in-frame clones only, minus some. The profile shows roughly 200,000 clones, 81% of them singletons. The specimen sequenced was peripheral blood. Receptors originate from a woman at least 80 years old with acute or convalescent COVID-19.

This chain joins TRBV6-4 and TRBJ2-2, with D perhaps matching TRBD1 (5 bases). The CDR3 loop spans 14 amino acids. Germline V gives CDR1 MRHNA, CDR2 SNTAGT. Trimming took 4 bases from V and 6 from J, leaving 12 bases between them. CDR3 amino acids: CASSAGQPSGELFF. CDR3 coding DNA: TGTGCCAGCAGTGCCGGACAACCATCCGGGGAGCTGTTTTTT.

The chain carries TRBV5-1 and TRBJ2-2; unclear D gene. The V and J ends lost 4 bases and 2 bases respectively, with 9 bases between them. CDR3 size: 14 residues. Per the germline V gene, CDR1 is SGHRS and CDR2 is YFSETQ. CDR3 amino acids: CASSTSGNTGELFF. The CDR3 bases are TGCGCCAGCAGCACCTCAGGAAACACCGGGGAGCTGTTTTTT.

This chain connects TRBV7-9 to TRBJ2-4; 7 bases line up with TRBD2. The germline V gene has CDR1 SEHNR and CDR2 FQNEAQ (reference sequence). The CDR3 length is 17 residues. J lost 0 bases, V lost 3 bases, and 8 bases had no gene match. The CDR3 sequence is CASSLVIAGVAKNIQYF. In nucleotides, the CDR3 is TGTGCCAGCAGCTTGGTGATTGCGGGGGTAGCCAAAAACATTCAGTACTTC.

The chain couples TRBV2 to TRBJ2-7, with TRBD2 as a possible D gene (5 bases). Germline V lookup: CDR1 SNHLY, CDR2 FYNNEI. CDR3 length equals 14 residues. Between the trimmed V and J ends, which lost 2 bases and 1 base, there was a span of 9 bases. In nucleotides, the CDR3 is TGTGCCAGCAGTGAACCGCGGGTTTCCTACGAGCAGTACTTC. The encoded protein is CASSEPRVSYEQYF.

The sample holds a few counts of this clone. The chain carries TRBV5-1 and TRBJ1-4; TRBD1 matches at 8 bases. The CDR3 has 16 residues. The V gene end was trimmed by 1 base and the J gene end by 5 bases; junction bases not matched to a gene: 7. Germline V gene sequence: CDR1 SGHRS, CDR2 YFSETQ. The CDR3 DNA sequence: TGCGCCAGCAGCTTGACCGACAGGGGTGGCAATGAAAAACTGTTTTTT. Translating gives CASSLTDRGGNEKLFF.

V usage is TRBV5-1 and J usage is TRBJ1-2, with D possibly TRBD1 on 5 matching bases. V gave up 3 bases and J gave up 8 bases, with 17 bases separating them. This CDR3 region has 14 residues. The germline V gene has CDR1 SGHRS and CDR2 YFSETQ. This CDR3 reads CASSSEPEGNGYTF. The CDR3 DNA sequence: TGCGCCAGCAGCTCTGAACCGGAGGGGAACGGCTACACCTTC.

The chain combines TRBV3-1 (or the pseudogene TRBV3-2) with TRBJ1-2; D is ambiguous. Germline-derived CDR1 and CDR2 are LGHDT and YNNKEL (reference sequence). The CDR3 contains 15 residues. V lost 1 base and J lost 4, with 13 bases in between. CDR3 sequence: CASSQVGGKGYGYTF. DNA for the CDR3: TGTGCCAGCAGCCAAGTCGGAGGGAAGGGCTATGGCTACACCTTC.

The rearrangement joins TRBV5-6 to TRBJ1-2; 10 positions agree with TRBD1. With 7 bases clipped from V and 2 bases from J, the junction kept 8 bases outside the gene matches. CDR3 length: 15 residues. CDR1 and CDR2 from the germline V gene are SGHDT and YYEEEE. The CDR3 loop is CASGGQGRGNYGYTF. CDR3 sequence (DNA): TGTGCCAGCGGGGGACAGGGGAGAGGAAACTATGGCTACACCTTC.

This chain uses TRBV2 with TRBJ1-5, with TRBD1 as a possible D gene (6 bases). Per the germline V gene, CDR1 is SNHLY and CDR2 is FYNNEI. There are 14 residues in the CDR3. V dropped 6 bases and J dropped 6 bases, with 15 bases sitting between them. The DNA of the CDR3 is TGTGCCAGCAGGGGGGCCCAGGGGAGTCAGCCCCAGCATTTT. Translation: CASRGAQGSQPQHF.

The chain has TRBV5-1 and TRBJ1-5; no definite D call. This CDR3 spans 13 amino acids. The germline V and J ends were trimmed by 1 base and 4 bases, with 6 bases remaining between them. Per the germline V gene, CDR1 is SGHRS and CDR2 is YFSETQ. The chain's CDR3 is CASSLSGNQPQHF. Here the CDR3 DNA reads TGCGCCAGCAGCTTGTCGGGGAATCAGCCCCAGCATTTT.

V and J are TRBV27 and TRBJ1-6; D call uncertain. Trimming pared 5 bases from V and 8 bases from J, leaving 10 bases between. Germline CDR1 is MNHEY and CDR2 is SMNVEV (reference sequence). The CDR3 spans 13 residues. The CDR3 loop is CASSEVMDSPLHF. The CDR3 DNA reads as TGTGCCAGCAGTGAGGTGATGGATTCACCCCTCCACTTT.

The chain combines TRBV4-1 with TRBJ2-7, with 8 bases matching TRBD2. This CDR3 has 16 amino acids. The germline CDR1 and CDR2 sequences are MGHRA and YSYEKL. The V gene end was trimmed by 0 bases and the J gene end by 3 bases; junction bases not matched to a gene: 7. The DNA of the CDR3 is TGCGCCAGCAGCCAAGATCGGAGCGGGAGTTACTACGAGCAGTACTTC. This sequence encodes CASSQDRSGSYYEQYF.

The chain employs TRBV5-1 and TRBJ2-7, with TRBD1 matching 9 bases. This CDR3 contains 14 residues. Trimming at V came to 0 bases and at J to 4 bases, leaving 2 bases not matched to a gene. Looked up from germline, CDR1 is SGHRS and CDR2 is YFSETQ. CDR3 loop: CASSLAGQGYEQYF. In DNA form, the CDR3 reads TGCGCCAGCAGCTTGGCAGGACAGGGGTACGAGCAGTACTTC.

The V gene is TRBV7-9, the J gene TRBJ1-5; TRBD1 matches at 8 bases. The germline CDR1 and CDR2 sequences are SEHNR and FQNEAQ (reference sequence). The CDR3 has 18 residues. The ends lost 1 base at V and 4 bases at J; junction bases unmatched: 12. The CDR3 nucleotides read TGTGCCAGCAGCTTAGAAAGGGGGACAGGCGTAATTAATCAGCCCCAGCATTTT. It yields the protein CASSLERGTGVINQPQHF. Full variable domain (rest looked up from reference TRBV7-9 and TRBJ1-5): DTGVSQNPRHKITKRGQNVTFRCDPISEHNRLYWYRQTLGQGPEFLTYFQNEAQLEKSRLLSDRFSAERPKGSFSTLEIQRTEQGDSAMYLCASSLERGTGVINQPQHFGDGTRLSIL.

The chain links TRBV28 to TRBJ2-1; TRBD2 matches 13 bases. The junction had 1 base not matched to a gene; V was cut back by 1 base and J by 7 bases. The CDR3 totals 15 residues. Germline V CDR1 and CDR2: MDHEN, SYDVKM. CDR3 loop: CASSLSGLAGNEQFF. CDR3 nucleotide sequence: TGTGCCAGCAGTTTATCGGGACTAGCGGGGAATGAGCAGTTCTTC.

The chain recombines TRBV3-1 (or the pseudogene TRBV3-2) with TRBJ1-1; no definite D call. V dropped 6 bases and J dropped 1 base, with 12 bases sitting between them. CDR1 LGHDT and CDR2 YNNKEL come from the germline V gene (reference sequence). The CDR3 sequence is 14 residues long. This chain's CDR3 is CASSSGITNTEAFF. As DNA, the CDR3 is TGTGCCAGCAGTTCGGGTATCACGAACACTGAAGCTTTCTTT.

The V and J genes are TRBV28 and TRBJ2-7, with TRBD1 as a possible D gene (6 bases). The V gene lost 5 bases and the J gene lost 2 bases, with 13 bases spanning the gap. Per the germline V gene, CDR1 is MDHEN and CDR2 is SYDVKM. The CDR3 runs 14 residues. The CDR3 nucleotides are TGTGCCAGCAGTCCACTTGACAGGCCCTACGAGCAGTACTTC. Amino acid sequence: CASSPLDRPYEQYF.

Here the CDR3 reads CASLPGGRGNEQYF. CDR3 nucleotide sequence: TGTGCCAGTCTCCCGGGCGGGAGGGGCAACGAGCAGTACTTC. The chain links TRBV28 to TRBJ2-7; 9 bases match TRBD2. Germline V gives CDR1 MDHEN, CDR2 SYDVKM. CDR3 size: 14 residues. V was pared by 9 bases and J by 5 bases, with 11 bases of the junction left unmatched.

The CDR3 here is CASSAQTQEFYGYTF. CDR3 bases: TGTGCCAGTAGCGCTCAAACACAGGAGTTCTATGGCTACACCTTC. V and J are TRBV19 and TRBJ1-2; a weak D match, TRBD1 (5 bases). Germline CDR1 LNHDA, CDR2 SQIVND (reference sequence). This CDR3 contains 15 residues. V was cut by 6 bases and J by 4 bases, with 18 bases left in between.

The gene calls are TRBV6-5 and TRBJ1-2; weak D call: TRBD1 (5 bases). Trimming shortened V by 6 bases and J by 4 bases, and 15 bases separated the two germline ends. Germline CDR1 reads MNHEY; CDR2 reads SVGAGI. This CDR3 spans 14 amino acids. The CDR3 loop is CASSRGDPAYGYTF. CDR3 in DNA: TGTGCCAGCAGCCGGGGGGACCCGGCCTATGGCTACACCTTC.

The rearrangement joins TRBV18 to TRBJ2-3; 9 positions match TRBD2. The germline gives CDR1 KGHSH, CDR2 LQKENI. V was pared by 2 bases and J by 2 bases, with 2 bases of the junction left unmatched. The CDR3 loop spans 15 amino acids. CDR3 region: CASSPSSGTTDTQYF. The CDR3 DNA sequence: TGTGCCAGCTCACCATCTAGCGGGACCACAGATACGCAGTATTTT.

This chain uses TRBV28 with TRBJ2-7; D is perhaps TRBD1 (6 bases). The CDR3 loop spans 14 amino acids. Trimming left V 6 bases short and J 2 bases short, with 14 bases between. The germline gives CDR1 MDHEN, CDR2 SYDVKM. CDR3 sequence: CASSPTGTPYEQYF. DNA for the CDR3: TGTGCCAGCAGCCCTACCGGGACACCCTACGAGCAGTACTTC.

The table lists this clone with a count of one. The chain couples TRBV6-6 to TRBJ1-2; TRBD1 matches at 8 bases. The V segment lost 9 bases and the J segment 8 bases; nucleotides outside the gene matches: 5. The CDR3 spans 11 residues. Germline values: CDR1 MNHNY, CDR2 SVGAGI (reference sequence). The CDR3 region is CASGQGYGYTF. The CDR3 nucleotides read TGTGCCAGTGGACAGGGCTACGGCTACACCTTC.